This section outlines one TCR beta chain sequence together with its context. This sample is part of a study of blood T cell repertoires in COVID-19. Study details: The study drew acute and convalescent COVID-19 samples from the United States, Italy and Spain. From T cells, B-cell-depleted T cells, or PBMCs came the material, which was cDNA or gDNA.

As processed by the authors: From reference gene primer amplification, estimates of nucleated cell counts were derived. Assay used: immunoSEQ multiplex PCR; TCRdb lists only in-frame clones, some missing. The D gene and trimming were derived from the DNA, and the V and J assignments and clone size from that table. There are some 520,000 clones in the sample; 89% occur only once, and 0.75% to 0.9% lies in the top ten. This CDR3 comprises 15 residues. With 5 bases removed from V and 7 bases from J, the gap between germline ends came to 21 bases. Germline lookup yields CDR1 SGHDT and CDR2 YYEEEE. This clonotype originated in a man between 18 and 35 years old with COVID-19, enrolled during active disease. The sample consisted of peripheral blood. The rearrangement links TRBV5-6 to TRBJ1-2; possible D gene TRBD1, 6 bases. The chain's CDR3 is CASSQTIHGTLGYTF. The CDR3 DNA is TGTGCCAGCAGTCAGACTATCCACGGGACACTTGGCTACACCTTC.